This entry describes one T cell receptor (beta chain). Its antigen is not identified. Trimming cost V 5 bases and J 11 bases, with 18 bases left between them. The CDR3 extends over 13 amino acids. The data are from a study of identical twins. TCRdb fed the 5' RACE reads into MiXCR, producing one record per CDR3 protein. The table has 200,000 or so distinct CDR3 sequences, about 16% seen once. General study findings and limits: Among monozygotic twins, out-of-frame TCR alpha sharing exceeded what models predicted.

These data are also associated with another study on T cells expressing NK-cell markers. That study reports: Seven HCMV-seropositive donors and one seronegative donor made up the eight sequenced donors.

The TCR sequence derives from a woman under 30 in good health. The chain couples TRBV12-3 or TRBV12-4 to TRBJ1-2; the D is unclear. The specimen sequenced was CD8+ T cells sorted from blood. The CDR3 loop reads CASSPTQEQGYTF. CDR3 sequence (DNA): TGTGCCAGCAGTCCTACGCAGGAACAAGGGTACACCTTC.